The 3 T cell receptor beta chains presented below share a single source sample, sequenced in a study of CD8 T cells in Susac syndrome. It was with random hexamers that 0.5 to 1 ug RNA was reverse transcribed. TCRdb processed the immunoSEQ multiplex PCR reads anew with MiXCR; each CDR3 protein has one entry. The data contain 150,000 to 200,000 distinct CDR3 sequences, under 95% of them seen just once; the ten biggest clones take up around 0.11%. The sequenced sample was CD4+ T cells from PBMCs. The receptors were sampled from a human donor with Susac syndrome.

This clonotype was seen a single time. The chain combines TRBV29-1 with TRBJ1-2; no reliable D call. The CDR3 is 12 amino acids. Germline V lookup: CDR1 SQVTM, CDR2 ANQGSEA. The V end was cut by 4 bases, the J end by 2 bases, with 8 bases between. The DNA of the CDR3 is TGCAGCGTTGTTTTACAGAACTATGGCTACACCTTC. Its translation is CSVVLQNYGYTF.

In its sample, this clonotype was seen once. The rearrangement uses TRBV30 and TRBJ2-5; D is unclear. Germline CDR1 reads GTSNPN; CDR2 reads SVGIG (reference sequence). This CDR3 has 10 residues. With 1 base removed from V and 3 bases from J, the gap between germline ends came to 0 bases. The CDR3 nucleotides read TGTGCCTGGAGTGAAGAGACCCAGTACTTC. Translation gives CAWSEETQYF.

V is TRBV10-3 and J is TRBJ1-5; D is perhaps TRBD1 (6 bases). Deletions cut 8 bases from V and 3 bases from J, with 8 bases between. This CDR3 has 12 residues. Germline V CDR1 and CDR2: ENHRY, SYGVKD. CDR3 DNA: TGTGCCATCCGGGACACCAATCAGCCCCAGCATTTT. Translated, it gives CAIRDTNQPQHF.